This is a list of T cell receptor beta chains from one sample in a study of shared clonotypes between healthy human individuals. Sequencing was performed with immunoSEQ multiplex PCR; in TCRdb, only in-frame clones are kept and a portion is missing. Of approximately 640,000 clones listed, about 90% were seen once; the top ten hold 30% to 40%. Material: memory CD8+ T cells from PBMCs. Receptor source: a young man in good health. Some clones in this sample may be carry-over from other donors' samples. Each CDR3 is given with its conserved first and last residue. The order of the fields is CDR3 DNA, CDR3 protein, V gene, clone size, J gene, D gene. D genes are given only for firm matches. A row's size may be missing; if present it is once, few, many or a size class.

DNA: TGTGCCAGCAGTATGGGCACCTACAATGAGCAGTTCTTC
CDR3: CASSMGTYNEQFF
V: TRBV27
size: NA
J: TRBJ2-1
D: NA

DNA: TGCGCCAGCAGCCAAGATCGGGTCCAGCCTAGCCCCATGAACACTGAAGCTTTCTTT
CDR3: CASSQDRVQPSPMNTEAFF
V: TRBV4-1
size: NA
J: TRBJ1-1
D: NA

DNA: TGTGCCAGCAGCGCCGGACAGCAAGAGACCCAGTACTTC
CDR3: CASSAGQQETQYF
V: TRBV9
size: NA
J: TRBJ2-5
D: NA

DNA: TGCAGCGCCCGAAGTACCTTCCTGGCCGGCAATGAGCAGTTCTTC
CDR3: CSARSTFLAGNEQFF
V: TRBV29-1
size: NA
J: TRBJ2-1
D: NA

DNA: TGTGCCAGTAAACCCCTCCGCGGGCAGGATACGCAGTATTTT
CDR3: CASKPLRGQDTQYF
V: TRBV19
size: NA
J: TRBJ2-3
D: NA

DNA: TGTGCCAGCCACAAGTCGGAGGGGATGAACACTGAAGCTTTCTTT
CDR3: CASHKSEGMNTEAFF
V: TRBV7-9
size: NA
J: TRBJ1-1
D: NA

DNA: TGTGCCAGCAGCCCAGGGACAGGGGAAGAGACCCAGTACTTC
CDR3: CASSPGTGEETQYF
V: TRBV9
size: few
J: TRBJ2-5
D: TRBD1

DNA: TGTGCCAGCAGAGCCACAGGGGGCGCCCGGAACGAGCAGTACTTC
CDR3: CASRATGGARNEQYF
V: TRBV6-5
size: NA
J: TRBJ2-7
D: TRBD1

DNA: TGTGCCAGCAGTTCTCTGGCGAATGAGCAGTTCTTC
CDR3: CASSSLANEQFF
V: TRBV27
size: NA
J: TRBJ2-1
D: NA

DNA: TGTGCCAGCAGTTACTCGACAAACAATGAGCAGTTCTTC
CDR3: CASSYSTNNEQFF
V: TRBV6-5
size: NA
J: TRBJ2-1
D: NA

DNA: TGTGCCAGCAGTTTATTTGGGGTTAACTCCTACGAGCAGTACTTC
CDR3: CASSLFGVNSYEQYF
V: TRBV28
size: NA
J: TRBJ2-7
D: NA

DNA: TGCGCCAGCAGCCACGGGACAGAAAACTTCTATGGCTACACCTTC
CDR3: CASSHGTENFYGYTF
V: TRBV4-1
size: NA
J: TRBJ1-2
D: TRBD1

DNA: TGTGCCAGCAGCTCGTACTGGACTAGCGGGAGGAATTGGGAGACCCAGTACTTC
CDR3: CASSSYWTSGRNWETQYF
V: TRBV5-6
size: NA
J: TRBJ2-5
D: TRBD2

DNA: TGCAGCGTTGGAGTACCCCAGGAGGCCGGGGAGCTGTTTTTT
CDR3: CSVGVPQEAGELFF
V: TRBV29-1
size: NA
J: TRBJ2-2
D: NA

DNA: TGTGCCAGCAGAACTATGGGACTAGCGGGCTACACCGGGGAGCTGTTTTTT
CDR3: CASRTMGLAGYTGELFF
V: TRBV28
size: once
J: TRBJ2-2
D: TRBD2

DNA: TGTGCCAGCAGCCAAGTAAAAGGGGCAACGCGGAACACCATATATTTT
CDR3: CASSQVKGATRNTIYF
V: TRBV14
size: NA
J: TRBJ1-3
D: NA

DNA: TGTGCCAGCCAAGGGCGAGCGGGAGATTCCGACGAGCAGTACTTC
CDR3: CASQGRAGDSDEQYF
V: TRBV2
size: NA
J: TRBJ2-7
D: TRBD2

DNA: TGTGCCAGCAGCCCCCGGTCGGGCGGGGCCAATGAGCAGTTCTTC
CDR3: CASSPRSGGANEQFF
V: TRBV5-6
size: once
J: TRBJ2-1
D: NA

DNA: TGCAGCGCCCTAAGCGGGGCAGGCCCGAACACCGGGGAGCTGTTTTTT
CDR3: CSALSGAGPNTGELFF
V: TRBV29-1
size: once
J: TRBJ2-2
D: TRBD2

DNA: TGTGCCAGCAGCTTGGGGCTAGCGGGAGATGAGCAGTTCTTC
CDR3: CASSLGLAGDEQFF
V: TRBV11-3
size: NA
J: TRBJ2-1
D: TRBD2

DNA: TGCGCCAGCGTAAGGACAGGGGGCGGCGGTGAGCAGTTCTTC
CDR3: CASVRTGGGGEQFF
V: TRBV10-2
size: NA
J: TRBJ2-1
D: TRBD1

DNA: TGTGCCAGCAGTGAGGGACTAGCGGGAGTGATATCCGGGGAGCTGTTTTTT
CDR3: CASSEGLAGVISGELFF
V: TRBV25-1
size: NA
J: TRBJ2-2
D: TRBD2

DNA: TGTGCCAGCAGTTACTTGAGCGGGTCATCCTACGAGCAGTACTTC
CDR3: CASSYLSGSSYEQYF
V: TRBV6-5
size: NA
J: TRBJ2-7
D: NA

DNA: TGTGCCAGCAGCTTAGGGCACCAGAGCTCCTACGAGCAGTACTTC
CDR3: CASSLGHQSSYEQYF
V: TRBV7-9
size: NA
J: TRBJ2-7
D: NA

DNA: TGCGCCAGCAGCTTACCCCAGGGGCCGACTAACTATGGCTACACCTTC
CDR3: CASSLPQGPTNYGYTF
V: TRBV5-1
size: NA
J: TRBJ1-2
D: NA

DNA: TGTGCCAGCAGCGTGCTAGCGGGAGTTGTCTACGAGCAGTACTTC
CDR3: CASSVLAGVVYEQYF
V: TRBV9
size: NA
J: TRBJ2-7
D: TRBD2

DNA: TGTGCCAGCAGTGGGACTAGCGACACCGGGGAGCTGTTTTTT
CDR3: CASSGTSDTGELFF
V: TRBV25-1
size: many
J: TRBJ2-2
D: TRBD2

DNA: TGTGCCAGCAGCCCCGACAGGGGAGAGACCCAGTACTTC
CDR3: CASSPDRGETQYF
V: TRBV7-9
size: NA
J: TRBJ2-5
D: TRBD1

DNA: TGCGCCAGCAGGATGGGACTAGCGGGAGTAAATGAGCAGTTCTTC
CDR3: CASRMGLAGVNEQFF
V: TRBV5-1
size: NA
J: TRBJ2-1
D: TRBD2

DNA: TGTGCCAGCTCTAATATCAGGGGGCCTGGAAACACCATATATTTT
CDR3: CASSNIRGPGNTIYF
V: TRBV28
size: NA
J: TRBJ1-3
D: TRBD1

DNA: TGTGCCAGCAGCGTGGCGGGGGGAGAAGCAGATACGCAGTATTTT
CDR3: CASSVAGGEADTQYF
V: TRBV9
size: NA
J: TRBJ2-3
D: TRBD2

DNA: TGTGCCAGCAGCGTAGTAGGCCGTGGGGAGCTGTTTTTT
CDR3: CASSVVGRGELFF
V: TRBV9
size: NA
J: TRBJ2-2
D: NA

DNA: TGTGCCACCAGCTCGGGACTAAAAGCGGGAGGCTACACCTTC
CDR3: CATSSGLKAGGYTF
V: TRBV15
size: NA
J: TRBJ1-2
D: NA

DNA: TGTGCCAGCAGCGGGTTTAGCACAGATACGCAGTATTTT
CDR3: CASSGFSTDTQYF
V: TRBV13
size: NA
J: TRBJ2-3
D: NA

DNA: TGTGCCAGCAGTTTGGTCACACCAGTGGGATTGAATGAGCAGTTCTTC
CDR3: CASSLVTPVGLNEQFF
V: TRBV28
size: NA
J: TRBJ2-1
D: NA

DNA: TGTGCCAGCAGCCTCCGGATTGGACTAGAAGAAGGGGAGCTGTTTTTT
CDR3: CASSLRIGLEEGELFF
V: TRBV7-9
size: NA
J: TRBJ2-2
D: TRBD2

DNA: TGTGCCAGCAGTGTCGGGACGGTCTATGGCTACACCTTC
CDR3: CASSVGTVYGYTF
V: TRBV6-1
size: NA
J: TRBJ1-2
D: NA

DNA: TGTGCCAGCAGCTTAGCGCAGATAGGGGGCAGGGGGTACTACTACGAGCAGTACTTC
CDR3: CASSLAQIGGRGYYYEQYF
V: TRBV7-8
size: NA
J: TRBJ2-7
D: TRBD1

DNA: TGCAGCGTTGATGCCGGGCAGTATGGCTACACCTTC
CDR3: CSVDAGQYGYTF
V: TRBV29-1
size: NA
J: TRBJ1-2
D: NA